This is a list of T cell receptor beta chains from one sample in a study of sequential checkpoint blockade in melanoma. Method: immunoSEQ multiplex PCR; TCRdb's copy keeps in-frame clones and lacks some. The data hold 9,500 to 13,000 clones, with about two thirds observed a single time. The material sequenced was CD8+ T cells sorted from blood (inferred from file names), taken from a patient given nivolumab and ipilimumab in sequence. The receptors were sampled from a human donor with melanoma. The CDR3 runs from the conserved cysteine through the conserved F or W. The D gene is left open where the match is weak. Size is omitted from some rows. Given values are once, few, many or a class for expanded clones.

d_call,j_call,clone_size,cdr3_length,v_call,cdr3_aa,cdr3_nt
.,TRBJ2-7,.,15,TRBV7-2,CASSLGHDSSYEQYF,TGTGCCAGCAGCTTAGGCCACGACAGTTCCTACGAGCAGTACTTC
.,TRBJ1-4,few,12,TRBV7-9,CASSQFGEKLFF,TGTGCCAGCAGCCAATTCGGGGAAAAACTGTTTTTT
.,TRBJ1-3,.,12,TRBV28,CASSLGGNTIYF,TGTGCCAGCAGCCTAGGTGGAAACACCATATATTTT
.,TRBJ2-1,.,14,TRBV5-1,CASSYGGMEGEQFF,TGCGCCAGCAGCTATGGCGGGATGGAGGGTGAGCAGTTCTTC
TRBD2,TRBJ2-7,few,15,TRBV6-4,CASRGSGTESYEQYF,TGTGCCAGCAGGGGGAGCGGGACGGAATCCTACGAGCAGTACTTC
.,TRBJ1-5,.,14,TRBV15,CATSREGVEQPQHF,TGTGCCACCAGCAGAGAAGGGGTGGAACAGCCCCAGCATTTT
.,TRBJ1-5,.,13,TRBV27,CASSSYFNQPQHF,TGTGCCAGCAGTTCTTATTTCAATCAGCCCCAGCATTTT
TRBD2,TRBJ2-7,.,15,TRBV7-2,CASSPGTSGAYEQYF,TGTGCCAGCAGCCCAGGGACTAGCGGGGCCTACGAGCAGTACTTC
.,TRBJ1-1,.,13,TRBV18,CASSQGREAEAFF,TGTGCCAGCTCACAAGGACGGGAAGCTGAAGCTTTCTTT
TRBD1,TRBJ2-3,.,13,TRBV2,CASPGTVTDTQYF,TGTGCCAGTCCAGGGACAGTCACAGATACGCAGTATTTT
TRBD1,TRBJ2-7,.,16,TRBV4-3,CASSTASGQGAYEQYF,TGCGCCAGCAGCACTGCCTCGGGACAGGGGGCGTACGAGCAGTACTTC
TRBD1,TRBJ2-1,.,14,TRBV9,CASSVGGQGFEQFF,TGTGCCAGCAGCGTAGGGGGACAGGGCTTTGAGCAGTTCTTC
TRBD1,TRBJ1-2,.,13,TRBV29-1,CSVPGQGGVGYTF,TGCAGCGTACCCGGACAGGGCGGGGTGGGCTACACCTTC
.,TRBJ2-5,.,15,TRBV19,CASSLPGVLQETQYF,TGTGCCAGTAGCCTTCCAGGGGTATTACAAGAGACCCAGTACTTC
TRBD2,TRBJ2-7,.,15,TRBV27,CASSHSGRAFYEQYF,TGTGCCAGCAGTCATAGCGGGAGGGCCTTCTACGAGCAGTACTTC
TRBD1,TRBJ1-5,once,15,TRBV5-6,CASSAGTGGFPPQHF,TGTGCCAGCAGCGCCGGGACAGGGGGCTTTCCGCCCCAGCATTTT
.,TRBJ1-2,.,13,TRBV29-1,CSAGPGVFYGYTF,TGCAGCGCGGGGCCAGGGGTTTTCTATGGCTACACCTTC
.,TRBJ2-3,.,16,TRBV7-6,CASSLAVVVSTDTQYF,TGTGCCAGCAGCTTAGCCGTAGTCGTCAGCACAGATACGCAGTATTTT
TRBD2,TRBJ2-1,.,14,TRBV15,CATSRYGGYNEQFF,TGTGCCACCAGCAGATACGGGGGGTACAATGAGCAGTTCTTC
.,TRBJ2-1,.,14,TRBV5-4,CASSFVAVGDEQFF,TGTGCCAGCAGCTTCGTAGCGGTCGGGGATGAGCAGTTCTTC
.,TRBJ2-7,.,15,TRBV5-1,CASSWRSDDSTEQYF,TGCGCCAGCAGCTGGAGGTCCGACGATAGCACGGAGCAGTACTTC
TRBD1,TRBJ2-5,.,17,TRBV27,CASSSFPGQGAEGTQYF,TGTGCCAGCAGTAGCTTCCCGGGACAGGGGGCAGAGGGGACCCAGTACTTC